One and the same sample provided the 2 T cell receptor beta chains below, sequenced in a study of T cell clonotyping in hematopoietic cell transplantation. Using immunoSEQ multiplex PCR, the repertoire was profiled, and TCRdb retains in-frame clones only, with some absent. The top ten hold more than 30% of the sample, which has 9,500 to 12,000 clones, around nine tenths seen once. The starting material was PBMCs, obtained 180 days after allogeneic stem cell transplant. The receptors were sampled from a male patient between 60 and 69 years old who had an allogeneic stem cell transplant from an unrelated donor, so the T cells may come from the graft donor. Some clones in this sample may be carry-over from other donors' samples.

The gene calls are TRBV5-1 and TRBJ1-1; D uncertain. CDR1 and CDR2 from the germline V gene are SGHRS and YFSETQ. The CDR3 is made up of 14 amino acids. V shed 0 bases and J shed 5 bases, with 11 bases lying between them. The CDR3 protein is CASSLDGSKTEAFF. CDR3 DNA: TGCGCCAGCAGCTTGGACGGGAGTAAGACTGAAGCTTTCTTT.

This clone was detected a few times. This chain connects TRBV4-3 to TRBJ2-7; no clear D gene. Germline V CDR1 and CDR2: LGHNA, YSLEER. V was cut by 4 bases and J by 2 bases, with 18 bases left in between. The CDR3 consists of 16 residues. CDR3 DNA: TGCGCCAGCAGCCCTCAGGCGGCCTACGGAACCTACGAGCAGTACTTC. Residues: CASSPQAAYGTYEQYF.